One sample yielded the 9 T cell receptor beta chains listed below, sequenced in a study of blood T cell repertoires in COVID-19. Sequencing was performed with immunoSEQ multiplex PCR; in TCRdb, only in-frame clones are kept and a portion is missing. The sample contains some 150,000 clones, roughly 86% of which appear only once. The sequencing input was peripheral blood. Source of these receptors: a woman aged 60-75 years who had recovered from COVID-19.

The rearrangement links TRBV6-1 to TRBJ2-6; 8 bases line up with TRBD2. Germline V gene data show CDR1 as MNHNS and CDR2 as SASEGT. The CDR3 loop spans 16 amino acids. V was clipped by 4 bases and J by 2 bases; unmatched bases: 4. CDR3 sequence: CASSGSGVAGANVLTF. In nucleotides, the CDR3 is TGTGCCAGCAGTGGTAGCGGGGTAGCTGGGGCCAACGTCCTGACTTTC.

V is TRBV5-4 and J is TRBJ2-5, with a tentative D call TRBD1 (6 bases). CDR1 is SGHNT and CDR2 is YYREEE in the germline V gene (reference sequence). This CDR3 has 13 residues. Trimming took 4 bases from V and 1 from J, leaving 8 bases between them. The CDR3 sequence: CASSMDSQETQYF. The CDR3 DNA follows: TGTGCCAGCAGCATGGACAGCCAAGAGACCCAGTACTTC.

This chain joins TRBV2 and TRBJ1-6; 9 bases map to TRBD1. The CDR3 extends over 17 amino acids. V lost 4 bases, J lost 8 bases, and 12 bases stayed unmatched. Germline assignment: CDR1 SNHLY and CDR2 FYNNEI. CDR3 in DNA: TGTGCCAGCAGTGTACGTAGAGGGACAGGGTTACATTCACCCCTCCACTTT. It translates to CASSVRRGTGLHSPLHF.

The rearrangement links TRBV28 to TRBJ1-2; no reliable D call. Germline V gives CDR1 MDHEN, CDR2 SYDVKM. Between the trimmed V and J ends, which lost 3 bases and 5 bases, there was a span of 19 bases. CDR3 length: 16 amino acids. CDR3 amino acids: CASSLAGAGSSYGYTF. Here the CDR3 DNA reads TGTGCCAGCAGTTTGGCGGGCGCAGGATCTTCGTATGGCTACACCTTC.

The rearrangement joins TRBV30 to TRBJ1-1; TRBD1 is a possible D gene (5 bases). CDR1 is GTSNPN, CDR2 SVGIG, per germline (reference sequence). V dropped 4 bases and J dropped 1 base, with 13 bases sitting between them. The CDR3 totals 14 residues. The CDR3 DNA reads TGTGCCTGGACTAGCGGGGCAACGAACACTGAAGCTTTCTTT. This translates into CAWTSGATNTEAFF.

This clone has a single count. CDR3 protein: CASIPTSGGSYNEQFF. The CDR3 region has the DNA TGTGCCAGTATCCCCACATCGGGGGGCTCCTACAATGAGCAGTTCTTC. The chain has TRBV19 and TRBJ2-1; TRBD2 matches at 7 bases. The V gene's germline CDR1 is LNHDA and CDR2 SQIVND (reference sequence). V was pared by 7 bases and J by 0 bases, with 9 bases of the junction left unmatched. The CDR3 is 16 residues long. The full variable domain, its missing parts supplied by reference TRBV19 and TRBJ2-1, is DGGITQSPKYLFRKEGQNVTLSCEQNLNHDAMYWYRQDPGQGLRLIYYSQIVNDFQKGDIAEGYSVSREKKESFPLTVTSAQKNPTAFYLCASIPTSGGSYNEQFFGPGTRLTVL.

The chain carries TRBV4-2 and TRBJ1-1; the D gene is possibly TRBD1 (6 bases). Germline V gives CDR1 LGHNA, CDR2 YNFKEQ. V dropped 2 bases and J dropped 5 bases, with 12 bases sitting between them. This CDR3 contains 14 residues. The CDR3: CASSQLQGRTEAFF. As DNA, the CDR3 is TGTGCCAGCAGCCAACTTCAGGGGCGGACTGAAGCTTTCTTT.

The chain links TRBV19 to TRBJ1-4; D is possibly TRBD1 (6 bases). The V end was cut by 1 base, the J end by 0 bases, with 9 bases between. The CDR3 length is 16 residues. Per the germline V gene, CDR1 is LNHDA and CDR2 is SQIVND (reference sequence). CDR3 in DNA: TGTGCCAGTAGTATAGGAGGGGGTGCAACTAATGAAAAACTGTTTTTT. This translates into CASSIGGGATNEKLFF.

The chain has TRBV6-6 and TRBJ2-7; 8 bases align to TRBD1. Germline V lookup: CDR1 MNHNY, CDR2 SVGAGI (reference sequence). CDR3 size: 15 residues. V lost 4 bases, J lost 5 bases, and 10 bases stayed unmatched. The CDR3 region is CASSWSGQGSHEQYF. CDR3 sequence (DNA): TGTGCCAGCAGTTGGTCAGGACAGGGTAGCCACGAGCAGTACTTC.